The 32 T cell receptor beta chains below were found in one sample sequenced in a study of blood T cell repertoires in COVID-19. Here immunoSEQ multiplex PCR was the method, and the copy in TCRdb shows in-frame clones only, minus some. Here the sample spans more than 100,000 clones, about 79% being singletons. The specimen sequenced was peripheral blood. The receptor source for this set is a woman aged 50 to 65 with acute or convalescent COVID-19.

This clone was found a few times. CDR3 DNA: TGTGCCAGCAGCTTTACTAGCGGCCACAATGAGCAGTTCTTC. This encodes CASSFTSGHNEQFF. J is TRBJ2-1 and V is TRBV7-2; 8 bases fit TRBD2. V lost 3 bases, J lost 5 bases, and 3 bases stayed unmatched. The CDR3 sequence is 14 residues long. Looked up from germline, CDR1 is SGHTA and CDR2 is FQGNSA.

This chain joins TRBV12-3 or TRBV12-4 and TRBJ2-3; 7 bases agree with TRBD2. Trimming took 10 bases from V and 7 from J; bases not matched to a gene: 5. This CDR3 has 11 residues. This CDR3 is CATGGTYTQYF. In nucleotides, the CDR3 is TGTGCCACGGGGGGTACCTATACGCAGTATTTT.

V and J are TRBV29-1 and TRBJ2-3; the D gene is possibly TRBD1 (6 bases). The CDR3 has 13 residues. V lost 5 bases, J lost 0 bases, and 9 bases lay in between. Germline V gene lookup returns CDR1 SQVTM and CDR2 ANQGSEA. CDR3: CSVRTASTDTQYF. Here the CDR3 DNA reads TGCAGCGTTCGGACAGCTAGCACAGATACGCAGTATTTT.

The chain joins TRBV6-5 to TRBJ2-1, with D maybe TRBD1 (5 bases). V shed 2 bases and J shed 7 bases, with 9 bases lying between them. Germline V gene sequence: CDR1 MNHEY, CDR2 SVGAGI. CDR3 length: 13 amino acids. In DNA form, the CDR3 reads TGTGCCAGCAGTTACCCCAGGGTTAATGAGCAGTTCTTC. Its protein product is CASSYPRVNEQFF.

The V call is TRBV24-1, the J call TRBJ2-3; 7 positions match TRBD1. V shed 10 bases, J shed 2 bases, and the junction held 8 bases outside the gene matches. The V gene's germline CDR1 is KGHDR and CDR2 SFDVKD. CDR3 length equals 14 residues. CDR3 region: CATDRERSTDTQYF. The CDR3, as DNA: TGTGCCACAGACAGGGAAAGATCCACAGATACGCAGTATTTT.

V usage is TRBV19 and J usage is TRBJ1-6, with D possibly TRBD1 on 5 matching bases. V was shortened by 6 bases and J by 15 bases, with 18 bases between the two germline ends. This CDR3 comprises 13 residues. Germline lookup yields CDR1 LNHDA and CDR2 SQIVND (reference sequence). For the CDR3, the DNA is TGTGCCAGTAGACCTCGCCAGGGTAGGATCCTCCACTTT. It specifies CASRPRQGRILHF. The full variable domain, rest sourced from reference TRBV19 and TRBJ1-6, is DGGITQSPKYLFRKEGQNVTLSCEQNLNHDAMYWYRQDPGQGLRLIYYSQIVNDFQKGDIAEGYSVSREKKESFPLTVTSAQKNPTAFYLCASRPRQGRILHFGNGTRLTVT.

The rearrangement links TRBV9 to TRBJ2-3, with a weak D call TRBD2 (6 bases). Germline V gives CDR1 SGDLS, CDR2 YYNGEE. This CDR3 comprises 15 residues. Trimming shortened V by 4 bases and J by 2 bases, and 14 bases separated the two germline ends. The CDR3 DNA reads as TGTGCCAGCAGCCTCAACGGGGGTCTCACAGATACGCAGTATTTT. Amino acid sequence: CASSLNGGLTDTQYF.

The CDR3 DNA reads TGTGCCAGCAGCAGCCGGGACAGGAGTTCACCCCTCCACTTT. Translation gives CASSSRDRSSPLHF. The rearrangement links TRBV6-5 to TRBJ1-6; 8 bases match TRBD1. The length of the CDR3 is 14 residues. V was pared by 6 bases and J by 9 bases, with 7 bases of the junction left unmatched. From germline, CDR1 is MNHEY and CDR2 SVGAGI.

In this sample, this clone turned up many times. J is TRBJ1-2 and V is TRBV10-3; TRBD1 aligns across 11 bases. Germline V gene data show CDR1 as ENHRY and CDR2 as SYGVKD. The CDR3 spans 15 residues. The trim removed 4 bases at V and 6 bases at J, leaving 7 bases unmatched. CDR3 coding DNA: TGTGCCATCAGTGGTAGGACAGGGGGCCAAGATGGCTACACCTTC. It encodes CAISGRTGGQDGYTF.

The genes are TRBV9 and TRBJ1-3; the D gene is possibly TRBD1 (6 bases). Trimming cost V 2 bases and J 1 base, with 10 bases left between them. The germline V gene has CDR1 SGDLS and CDR2 YYNGEE. CDR3 length: 15 amino acids. In DNA, the CDR3 is TGTGCCAGCAGCGTCCAGGGGACATCTGGAAACACCATATATTTT. It yields the protein CASSVQGTSGNTIYF.

This clone appeared a few times. The chain joins TRBV5-1 to TRBJ2-7; D is uncertain. The CDR3 is 14 amino acids. Trimming left V 1 base short and J 1 base short, with 9 bases between. Looked up from germline, CDR1 is SGHRS and CDR2 is YFSETQ. CDR3 sequence (DNA): TGCGCCAGCAGCTTGCTTAGCCATTCCTACGAGCAGTACTTC. Its protein is CASSLLSHSYEQYF.

Note on this clone: Relative to the germline gene, one junction end is altered; a read error may explain this. The chain is built from TRBV7-2 and TRBJ2-3; 9 nucleotides line up with TRBD2. Per germline, CDR1 SGHTA and CDR2 FQGNSA. The CDR3 consists of 15 residues. CDR3 sequence reads: CASSLQAGGTYTQYF. CDR3 bases: TGTGCCAGCAGCTTACAAGCGGGGGGCACATATACGCAGTATTTT.

J is TRBJ2-3 and V is TRBV30, with D maybe TRBD1 (7 bases). The length of the CDR3 is 13 residues. V dropped 2 bases and J dropped 7 bases, with 13 bases sitting between them. Germline V CDR1 and CDR2: GTSNPN, SVGIG (reference sequence). CDR3 coding DNA: TGTGCCTGGAGTCGGGCAGGGGGGAATACGCAGTATTTT. Protein product: CAWSRAGGNTQYF.

This clone was picked up one time. The chain recombines TRBV6-5 with TRBJ1-5; 9 nucleotides line up with TRBD1. The CDR3 has 14 amino acids. Germline values: CDR1 MNHEY, CDR2 SVGAGI. Trimming cost V 5 bases and J 6 bases; bases outside gene matches: 5. For the CDR3, the DNA is TGTGCCAGCAGTACGGGACAGGGTGGTCAGCCCCAGCATTTT. Its protein is CASSTGQGGQPQHF.

This chain uses TRBV28 with TRBJ1-5; weak D call: TRBD1 (6 bases). Per germline, CDR1 MDHEN and CDR2 SYDVKM. Deletions cut 6 bases from V and 5 bases from J, with 14 bases between. The CDR3 is made up of 14 amino acids. CDR3 DNA sequence: TGTGCCAGCAGCTCTGGGCAGGGGCATCAGCCCCAGCATTTT. Translated: CASSSGQGHQPQHF.

The J gene is TRBJ1-5, the V gene TRBV18; 8 bases are shared with TRBD1. Unmatched junction bases numbered 6, after V lost 6 bases and J lost 2 bases. Germline loops: CDR1 KGHSH, CDR2 LQKENI. This CDR3 spans 15 amino acids. CDR3 nucleotide sequence: TGTGCCAGCTCCCAGACAGGGGCGGGCAATCAGCCCCAGCATTTT. Amino acids: CASSQTGAGNQPQHF.

The chain couples TRBV5-1 to TRBJ2-1; 12 bases align to TRBD2. The CDR3 runs to 15 residues. In germline, CDR1 is SGHRS, CDR2 YFSETQ. Germline trimming cut 2 bases from V and 9 bases from J; bases unmatched to any gene: 6. The CDR3 loop is CASSLLAGGQSEQFF. CDR3 nucleotide sequence: TGCGCCAGCAGCTTACTAGCGGGGGGTCAAAGTGAGCAGTTCTTC.

The chain employs TRBV5-1 and TRBJ2-3, with 8 bases aligning to TRBD1. Germline V gene sequence: CDR1 SGHRS, CDR2 YFSETQ. The trim removed 4 bases at V and 2 bases at J, leaving 9 bases unmatched. This CDR3 has 16 amino acids. The CDR3 DNA reads TGCGCCAGCAGCCTCGACAGGGGATCCGCCACAGATACGCAGTATTTT. It translates to CASSLDRGSATDTQYF.

The chain joins TRBV5-1 to TRBJ1-1, with unresolved D. CDR1 and CDR2 (germline): SGHRS, YFSETQ. CDR3 length: 14 amino acids. The V and J ends lost 0 bases and 5 bases respectively, with 11 bases between them. CDR3 sequence reads: CASSLAGKRTEAFF. CDR3 bases: TGCGCCAGCAGCTTGGCGGGGAAGAGGACTGAAGCTTTCTTT.

The chain employs TRBV6-6 and TRBJ1-6; 7 positions agree with TRBD1. V lost 5 bases, J lost 6 bases, and 4 bases stayed unmatched. Germline values: CDR1 MNHNY, CDR2 SVGAGI (reference sequence). The CDR3 sequence is 14 residues long. The CDR3 reads CASSDRVANSPLHF. CDR3 coding DNA: TGTGCCAGCAGTGACAGGGTGGCTAATTCACCCCTCCACTTT.

This clone occurred once. The chain carries TRBV19 and TRBJ1-6, with D tentatively TRBD1 (6 bases). The V end was cut by 6 bases, the J end by 5 bases, with 11 bases between. Per germline, CDR1 LNHDA and CDR2 SQIVND (reference sequence). The CDR3 runs to 14 residues. The CDR3 DNA reads as TGTGCCAGTAGGTCACAGGGAAATAATTCACCCCTCCACTTT. It is translated as CASRSQGNNSPLHF.

This chain uses TRBV7-8 with TRBJ1-1, with D uncertain. The V gene lost 8 bases and the J gene lost 1 base, with 8 bases spanning the gap. This CDR3 region has 12 residues. The germline V gene encodes CDR1 SGHVS and CDR2 FQNEAQ. This chain's CDR3 is CASRAGNTEAFF. The CDR3 coding sequence is TGTGCCAGCCGAGCGGGGAACACTGAAGCTTTCTTT.

The chain joins TRBV5-4 to TRBJ2-1; no clear D. The CDR3 runs to 13 residues. Trimming removed 0 bases at V and 9 bases at J, with 10 bases between. Germline CDR1 and CDR2: SGHNT and YYREEE (reference sequence). CDR3 sequence: CASSLAGLGEQFF. DNA of the CDR3: TGTGCCAGCAGCTTGGCGGGTTTAGGTGAGCAGTTCTTC.

In its sample, this clone was seen once. The chain uses TRBV11-2 and TRBJ1-1; 11 positions match TRBD1. The CDR3 covers 16 residues. V dropped 5 bases and J dropped 3; count of bases not matched to a gene: 8. Germline V gene data show CDR1 as SGHAT and CDR2 as FQNNGV. The CDR3 DNA is TGTGCCAGCAGCCCAGGACCGGGACAGGGGGACACTGAAGCTTTCTTT. Translated, it gives CASSPGPGQGDTEAFF.

The gene calls are TRBV6-6 and TRBJ1-5; a weak D match, TRBD1 (6 bases). Trimming pared 3 bases from V and 5 bases from J, leaving 14 bases between. This CDR3 has 15 residues. Per the germline V gene, CDR1 is MNHNY and CDR2 is SVGAGI (reference sequence). CDR3 coding DNA: TGTGCCAGCAGTTATTCGACAGGTCTAGATCAGCCCCAGCATTTT. Protein product: CASSYSTGLDQPQHF.

V usage is TRBV18 and J usage is TRBJ1-6, with D possibly TRBD1 on 6 matching bases. This CDR3 region has 19 residues. V was clipped by 3 bases and J by 8 bases, with 26 bases between them. Germline V lookup: CDR1 KGHSH, CDR2 LQKENI. The CDR3 DNA follows: TGTGCCAGCTCACCGGACCAGGGGTTGAGATCGGGGCATTATTCACCCCTCCACTTT. Encoded protein: CASSPDQGLRSGHYSPLHF.

The V gene is TRBV7-2, the J gene TRBJ2-3; 12 bases align to TRBD2. V dropped 4 bases and J dropped 3; count of bases not matched to a gene: 5. CDR3 length equals 16 residues. Germline lookup yields CDR1 SGHTA and CDR2 FQGNSA. The CDR3 sequence is CASSSGLAGPTDTQYF. In DNA, the CDR3 is TGTGCCAGCAGCTCGGGACTAGCGGGTCCAACAGATACGCAGTATTTT.

The V and J genes are TRBV2 and TRBJ2-3; 14 bases fit TRBD2. The CDR3 spans 15 residues. The V segment lost 6 bases and the J segment 6 bases; nucleotides outside the gene matches: 5. From germline, CDR1 is SNHLY and CDR2 FYNNEI. The CDR3, as DNA: TGTGCCAGCAGACCGACTAGCGGGGGGGCGGATACGCAGTATTTT. Protein product: CASRPTSGGADTQYF. The entire variable domain, with the rest obtained from reference TRBV2 and TRBJ2-3, is as follows: EPEVTQTPSHQVTQMGQEVILRCVPISNHLYFYWYRQILGQKVEFLVSFYNNEISEKSEIFDDQFSVERPDGSNFTLKIRSTKLEDSAMYFCASRPTSGGADTQYFGPGTRLTVL.

A single count supports this clone. This sequence joins TRBV3-1 (or the pseudogene TRBV3-2) and TRBJ2-7; 10 bases fit TRBD2. The CDR3 is made up of 17 amino acids. V lost 4 bases and J lost 4; bases outside the gene matches: 13. Germline values: CDR1 LGHDT, CDR2 YNNKEL (reference sequence). The DNA of the CDR3 is TGTGCCAGCAGCCTATATTCGTCGGGACTAGCGCAATACGAGCAGTACTTC. Translated: CASSLYSSGLAQYEQYF.

In its sample, this clone was seen once. This sequence joins TRBV19 and TRBJ1-1; 7 bases align to TRBD1. Germline V gives CDR1 LNHDA, CDR2 SQIVND (reference sequence). This CDR3 contains 14 residues. J gave up 4 bases and V 4 bases, and 6 bases lay outside the gene matches. Here the CDR3 reads CASSRKGAATEAFF. The CDR3 nucleotides read TGTGCCAGTAGTAGAAAGGGGGCTGCCACTGAAGCTTTCTTT.

The CDR3 loop reads CASRGPSNEQFF. Here the CDR3 DNA reads TGCGCCAGCCGCGGGCCTTCGAATGAGCAGTTCTTC. The chain couples TRBV10-2 to TRBJ2-1; TRBD2 is a possible D gene (5 bases). This CDR3 comprises 12 residues. Germline V lookup: CDR1 WSHSY, CDR2 SAAADI. V was clipped by 8 bases and J by 7 bases, with 12 bases between them.

A single count supports this clone. The V and J genes are TRBV11-2 and TRBJ2-1, with TRBD2 matching 13 bases. The germline V gene has CDR1 SGHAT and CDR2 FQNNGV. The V segment lost 5 bases and the J segment 9 bases; nucleotides outside the gene matches: 7. The CDR3 covers 15 residues. The CDR3 bases are TGTGCCAGCAGCCTAACTAGCGGGGGGGTGAGTGAGCAGTTCTTC. Translation gives CASSLTSGGVSEQFF.